The next 28 T cell receptor beta chains were all read from a single sample in a study of CD8 T cells in Susac syndrome. Random-hexamer reverse transcription was applied to about 0.5 to 1 ug RNA. TCRdb reanalysed the immunoSEQ multiplex PCR reads using MiXCR and keeps one entry per CDR3 protein. The sample yields some 100,000 distinct CDR3 sequences, 85% to 95% seen once. Specimen: CD8+ T cells from PBMCs. The receptors stem from a human donor in good health.

This chain links TRBV29-1 with TRBJ2-6; tentative D call: TRBD1 (6 bases). Germline V gene lookup returns CDR1 SQVTM and CDR2 ANQGSEA. V was clipped by 6 bases and J by 0 bases, with 15 bases between them. The CDR3 length is 16 residues. CDR3 coding DNA: TGCAGCGTGGCCGGGACACCCCGCTCTGGGGCCAACGTCCTGACTTTC. Protein sequence: CSVAGTPRSGANVLTF.

V usage is TRBV6-5 and J usage is TRBJ1-1; no clear D gene. Per the germline V gene, CDR1 is MNHEY and CDR2 is SVGAGI. The CDR3 runs to 13 residues. Deletions cut 8 bases from V and 4 bases from J, with 14 bases between. CDR3 in amino acids: CASSGRTATEAFF. As DNA, the CDR3 is TGTGCCAGCTCCGGACGGACGGCCACTGAAGCTTTCTTT.

The chain joins TRBV19 to TRBJ1-1; TRBD1 is a possible D gene (5 bases). Looked up from germline, CDR1 is LNHDA and CDR2 is SQIVND (reference sequence). The CDR3 spans 15 residues. The germline V and J ends were trimmed by 4 bases and 0 bases, with 12 bases remaining between them. The CDR3 nucleotides are TGTGCCAGTAGTACGTCCGGGACTGTGAACACTGAAGCTTTCTTT. It is translated as CASSTSGTVNTEAFF.

The rearrangement links TRBV12-3 or TRBV12-4 to TRBJ2-7, with TRBD2 identical over 8 bases. The CDR3 sequence is 15 residues long. After removal of 8 bases from V and 6 bases from J, the junction contained 15 bases not matched to a gene. The CDR3, as DNA: TGTGCCAGCTCTTCGGGAGGGGAGGTTTACGGCGAGCAGTACTTC. Protein product: CASSSGGEVYGEQYF.

This clonotype was detected a few times. The chain couples TRBV5-1 to TRBJ2-1, with a weak D call TRBD1 (5 bases). CDR3 length: 14 amino acids. V was pared by 4 bases and J by 5 bases, with 13 bases between. Germline CDR1 SGHRS, CDR2 YFSETQ. CDR3 DNA: TGCGCCAGCAGCACCCGGACATCAGACAATGAGCAGTTCTTC. This sequence encodes CASSTRTSDNEQFF.

The chain employs TRBV3-1 and TRBJ2-7; D is undetermined. V lost 0 bases to trimming and J lost 6 bases, with 6 bases between them. The V gene's germline CDR1 is LGHDT and CDR2 YNNKEL (reference sequence). This CDR3 is built from 12 residues. The CDR3 spells CASSQEVREQYF. In DNA, the CDR3 is TGTGCCAGCAGCCAAGAGGTACGCGAGCAGTACTTC.

There are a few counts of this clonotype. The chain links TRBV12-3 or TRBV12-4 to TRBJ2-4; D is undetermined. The V end lost 0 bases, the J end lost 0 bases, and 9 bases lay between the germline ends. The length of the CDR3 is 16 residues. The CDR3 DNA follows: TGTGCCAGCAGTTTAGCGGGCGTTCTAGCCAAAAACATTCAGTACTTC. This sequence encodes CASSLAGVLAKNIQYF.

The genes are TRBV7-9 and TRBJ2-5; possibly TRBD1 for D (6 bases). CDR1 and CDR2 from the germline V gene are SEHNR and FQNEAQ (reference sequence). V lost 7 bases, J lost 5 bases, and 17 bases lay in between. CDR3 length: 14 residues. The CDR3 loop is CASTPGTSGETQYF. Here the CDR3 DNA reads TGTGCCAGCACCCCCGGGACATCAGGGGAGACCCAGTACTTC.

The V call is TRBV7-3, the J call TRBJ1-6; D not certain. Germline V gives CDR1 SGHTA, CDR2 FQGTGA. CDR3 size: 17 residues. The V gene lost 0 bases and the J gene lost 6 bases, with 15 bases spanning the gap. CDR3 sequence (DNA): TGTGCCAGCAGCTTAACCGGGAGCAGCCGAGGTAATTCACCCCTCCACTTT. Amino acids: CASSLTGSSRGNSPLHF.

The chain recombines TRBV7-9 with TRBJ2-3; D is unresolved. Trimming left V 8 bases short and J 4 bases short, with 19 bases between. Per the germline V gene, CDR1 is SEHNR and CDR2 is FQNEAQ (reference sequence). The CDR3 loop spans 15 amino acids. CDR3 in amino acids: CASLGEPTTADTQYF. CDR3 nucleotides: TGTGCCAGCCTTGGGGAACCGACCACGGCAGATACGCAGTATTTT.

This chain joins TRBV7-9 and TRBJ2-3; D is ambiguous. The germline CDR1 and CDR2 sequences are SEHNR and FQNEAQ (reference sequence). The CDR3 is made up of 13 amino acids. Trimming shortened V by 0 bases and J by 2 bases, and 3 bases separated the two germline ends. The CDR3 DNA follows: TGTGCCAGCAGCTTAGCGTTCACAGATACGCAGTATTTT. Translating it yields CASSLAFTDTQYF.

This clonotype was seen more than once but under ten times. One end of the junction is discordant with germline, which a read error may explain. This chain uses TRBV7-2 with TRBJ1-2; D might be TRBD1 (6 bases). There are 13 residues in the CDR3. Germline CDR1 reads SGHTA; CDR2 reads FQGNSA. Here the CDR3 DNA reads TGTGCTAGCAGTCAACAGGGCAACTATGGCTACACCTTC. This sequence encodes CASSQQGNYGYTF.

V usage is TRBV4-3 and J usage is TRBJ2-1; 13 bases align to TRBD2. Trimming cost V 0 bases and J 7 bases; bases outside gene matches: 3. The germline V gene has CDR1 LGHNA and CDR2 YSLEER. The CDR3 totals 16 residues. The CDR3 spells CASSQDILAGGNEQFF. DNA for the CDR3: TGCGCCAGCAGCCAAGATATACTAGCGGGGGGGAATGAGCAGTTCTTC.

This chain joins TRBV29-1 and TRBJ1-2; no firm D call. This CDR3 comprises 15 residues. V lost 5 bases to trimming and J lost 1 base, with 17 bases between them. Per the germline V gene, CDR1 is SQVTM and CDR2 is ANQGSEA. CDR3 residues: CSVSGRSNFNYGYTF. CDR3 sequence (DNA): TGCAGCGTTTCCGGTCGTTCAAATTTTAACTATGGCTACACCTTC.

The genes are TRBV6-6 and TRBJ2-7; 7 bases map to TRBD2. V lost 6 bases to trimming and J lost 6 bases; unmatched junction nucleotides: 11. Germline values: CDR1 MNHNY, CDR2 SVGAGI (reference sequence). This CDR3 is 14 amino acids long. CDR3 in amino acids: CASSWDYEFSEQYF. CDR3 DNA sequence: TGTGCCAGCAGCTGGGACTACGAATTCTCCGAGCAGTACTTC.

The rearrangement links TRBV7-2 to TRBJ2-1; 7 bases match TRBD2. This CDR3 spans 13 amino acids. Trimming cost V 1 base and J 9 bases; bases outside gene matches: 3. Per the germline V gene, CDR1 is SGHTA and CDR2 is FQGNSA. The CDR3 protein is CASSLGGGREQFF. In DNA, the CDR3 is TGTGCCAGCAGCTTAGGGGGGGGACGTGAGCAGTTCTTC.

This chain links TRBV7-2 with TRBJ2-5; 8 bases fit TRBD2. Germline CDR1 SGHTA, CDR2 FQGNSA. The CDR3 has 17 residues. Losses at the gene ends were 1 base for V and 0 bases for J; bases not matched to a gene: 7. The CDR3 sequence: CASSLVGGGTYQETQYF. DNA of the CDR3: TGTGCCAGCAGCTTAGTAGGCGGGGGGACCTACCAAGAGACCCAGTACTTC. Supplemented by reference TRBV7-2 and TRBJ2-5, the full variable domain reads GAGVSQSPSNKVTEKGKDVELRCDPISGHTALYWYRQSLGQGLEFLIYFQGNSAPDKSGLPSDRFSAERTGGSVSTLTIQRTQQEDSAVYLCASSLVGGGTYQETQYFGPGTRLLVL.

The chain uses TRBV29-1 and TRBJ1-3, with a possible D match to TRBD1 (5 bases). Germline CDR1 reads SQVTM; CDR2 reads ANQGSEA. V gave up 2 bases and J gave up 3 bases, with 8 bases separating them. This CDR3 region has 13 residues. CDR3 sequence reads: CSVERGGGNTIYF. The CDR3 DNA is TGCAGCGTTGAACGGGGCGGTGGAAACACCATATATTTT.

The rearrangement links TRBV6-5 to TRBJ2-1; 7 bases align to TRBD1. The J segment lost 2 bases and the V segment lost 8 bases, leaving 6 bases of the junction unmatched. The germline gives CDR1 MNHEY, CDR2 SVGAGI. This CDR3 has 14 amino acids. The CDR3 sequence: CASSEQGTYNEQFF. The CDR3 region has the DNA TGTGCCAGCTCAGAACAGGGGACCTACAATGAGCAGTTCTTC.

This clonotype showed up just once. V is TRBV12-3 or TRBV12-4 and J is TRBJ1-5; D might be TRBD1 (6 bases). This CDR3 has 12 residues. V was pared by 7 bases and J by 2 bases, with 6 bases between. This chain's CDR3 is CASNRGNQPQHF. CDR3 sequence (DNA): TGTGCCAGCAACAGGGGCAATCAGCCCCAGCATTTT.

The chain carries TRBV21-1 and TRBJ1-1; the table's D call, TRBD1, has no DNA check behind it. TRBV21-1 is assigned pseudogene status. The CDR3 covers 21 residues. CDR3: CASSKVGGGQTDLEANTEAFF. As DNA, the CDR3 is TGTGCCAGCAGCAAAGTGGGAGGGGGCCAGACAGACCTAGAAGCAAACACTGAAGCTTTCTTT.

The chain uses TRBV19 and TRBJ2-3; D remains unclear. Per the germline V gene, CDR1 is LNHDA and CDR2 is SQIVND (reference sequence). Trimming removed 7 bases at V and 7 bases at J, with 12 bases between. The CDR3 is made up of 12 amino acids. This CDR3 reads CASTRRLYTQYF. CDR3 in DNA: TGTGCCAGTACCCGTAGGTTGTATACGCAGTATTTT.

The J gene is TRBJ2-2, the V gene TRBV7-8; 8 bases map to TRBD1. Germline values: CDR1 SGHVS, CDR2 FQNEAQ. The CDR3 covers 16 residues. With 0 bases clipped from V and 4 bases from J, the junction kept 4 bases outside the gene matches. This CDR3 is CASSLAMTGVTGELFF. DNA for the CDR3: TGTGCCAGCAGCTTAGCTATGACAGGGGTCACCGGGGAGCTGTTTTTT.

V and J are TRBV6-2 or TRBV6-3 and TRBJ2-7; D unresolved. The CDR3 has 14 residues. Per germline, CDR1 MNHEY and CDR2 SVGEGT. V lost 5 bases and J 1 base, leaving 12 bases between the germline ends. The CDR3 sequence is CASSPRAVSYEQYF. The DNA for the CDR3 is TGTGCCAGCAGTCCCCGAGCTGTTTCCTACGAGCAGTACTTC.

This clonotype was recorded once. The chain employs TRBV19 and TRBJ2-5; D gene uncertain. The CDR3 has 12 amino acids. In germline, CDR1 is LNHDA, CDR2 SQIVND (reference sequence). CDR3 bases: TGTGCTACATCCCCGAACCAAGAGACCCAGTACTTC. It translates to CATSPNQETQYF.

V usage is TRBV9 and J usage is TRBJ1-2; no reliable D call. The V end lost 4 bases, the J end lost 4 bases, and 23 bases lay between the germline ends. This CDR3 spans 17 amino acids. The germline V gene encodes CDR1 SGDLS and CDR2 YYNGEE. The CDR3: CASSSRQARNGVYGYTF. The CDR3 DNA is TGTGCCAGCAGCAGCCGCCAGGCCAGGAACGGGGTCTATGGCTACACCTTC.

This chain joins TRBV29-1 and TRBJ1-1; 7 positions match TRBD1. The CDR3 spans 13 residues. Per the germline V gene, CDR1 is SQVTM and CDR2 is ANQGSEA. Trimming at V came to 8 bases and at J to 0 bases, leaving 6 bases not matched to a gene. CDR3: CSTWGQLNTEAFF. CDR3 in DNA: TGCAGCACCTGGGGACAGCTGAACACTGAAGCTTTCTTT.

The rearrangement links TRBV29-1 to TRBJ2-3; D is uncertain. With 3 bases removed from V and 6 bases from J, the gap between germline ends came to 7 bases. The CDR3 has 11 amino acids. CDR1 and CDR2 from the germline V gene are SQVTM and ANQGSEA. CDR3 residues: CSVDTVDTQYF. CDR3 DNA sequence: TGCAGCGTTGACACTGTGGATACGCAGTATTTT.